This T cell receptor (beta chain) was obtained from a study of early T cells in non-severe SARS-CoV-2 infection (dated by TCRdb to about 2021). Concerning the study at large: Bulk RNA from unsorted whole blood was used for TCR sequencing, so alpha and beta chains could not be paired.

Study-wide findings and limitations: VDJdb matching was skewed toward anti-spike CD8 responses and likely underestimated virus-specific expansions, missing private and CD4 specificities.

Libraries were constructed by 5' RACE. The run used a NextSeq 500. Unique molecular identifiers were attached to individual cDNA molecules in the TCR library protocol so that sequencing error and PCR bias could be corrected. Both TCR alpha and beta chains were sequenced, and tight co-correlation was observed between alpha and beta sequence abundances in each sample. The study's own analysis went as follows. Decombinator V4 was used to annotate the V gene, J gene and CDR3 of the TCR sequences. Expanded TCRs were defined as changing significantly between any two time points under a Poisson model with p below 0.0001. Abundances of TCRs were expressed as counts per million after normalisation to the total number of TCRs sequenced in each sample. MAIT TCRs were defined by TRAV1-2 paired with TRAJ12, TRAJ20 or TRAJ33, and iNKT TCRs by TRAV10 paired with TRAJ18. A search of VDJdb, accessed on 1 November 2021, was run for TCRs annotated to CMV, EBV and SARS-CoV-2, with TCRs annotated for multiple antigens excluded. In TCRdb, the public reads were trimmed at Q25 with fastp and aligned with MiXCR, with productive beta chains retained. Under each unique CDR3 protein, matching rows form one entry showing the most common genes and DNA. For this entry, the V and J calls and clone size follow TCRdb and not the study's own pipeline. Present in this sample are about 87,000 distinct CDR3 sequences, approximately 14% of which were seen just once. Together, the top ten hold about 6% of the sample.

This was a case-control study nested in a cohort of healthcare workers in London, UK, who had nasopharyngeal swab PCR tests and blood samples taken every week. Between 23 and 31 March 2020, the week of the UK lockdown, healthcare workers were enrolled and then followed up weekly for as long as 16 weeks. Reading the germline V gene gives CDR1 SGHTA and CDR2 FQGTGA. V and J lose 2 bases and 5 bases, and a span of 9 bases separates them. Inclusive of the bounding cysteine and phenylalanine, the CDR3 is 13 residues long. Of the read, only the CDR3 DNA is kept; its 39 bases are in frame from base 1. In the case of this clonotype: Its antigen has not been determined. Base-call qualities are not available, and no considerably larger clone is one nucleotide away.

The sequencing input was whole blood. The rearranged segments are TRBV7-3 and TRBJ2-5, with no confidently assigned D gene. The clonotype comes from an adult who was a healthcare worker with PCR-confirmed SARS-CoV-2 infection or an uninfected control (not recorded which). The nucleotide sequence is TGTGCCAGCAGCTTATACGTCAGGGAGACCCAGTACTTC. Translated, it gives CASSLYVRETQYF.